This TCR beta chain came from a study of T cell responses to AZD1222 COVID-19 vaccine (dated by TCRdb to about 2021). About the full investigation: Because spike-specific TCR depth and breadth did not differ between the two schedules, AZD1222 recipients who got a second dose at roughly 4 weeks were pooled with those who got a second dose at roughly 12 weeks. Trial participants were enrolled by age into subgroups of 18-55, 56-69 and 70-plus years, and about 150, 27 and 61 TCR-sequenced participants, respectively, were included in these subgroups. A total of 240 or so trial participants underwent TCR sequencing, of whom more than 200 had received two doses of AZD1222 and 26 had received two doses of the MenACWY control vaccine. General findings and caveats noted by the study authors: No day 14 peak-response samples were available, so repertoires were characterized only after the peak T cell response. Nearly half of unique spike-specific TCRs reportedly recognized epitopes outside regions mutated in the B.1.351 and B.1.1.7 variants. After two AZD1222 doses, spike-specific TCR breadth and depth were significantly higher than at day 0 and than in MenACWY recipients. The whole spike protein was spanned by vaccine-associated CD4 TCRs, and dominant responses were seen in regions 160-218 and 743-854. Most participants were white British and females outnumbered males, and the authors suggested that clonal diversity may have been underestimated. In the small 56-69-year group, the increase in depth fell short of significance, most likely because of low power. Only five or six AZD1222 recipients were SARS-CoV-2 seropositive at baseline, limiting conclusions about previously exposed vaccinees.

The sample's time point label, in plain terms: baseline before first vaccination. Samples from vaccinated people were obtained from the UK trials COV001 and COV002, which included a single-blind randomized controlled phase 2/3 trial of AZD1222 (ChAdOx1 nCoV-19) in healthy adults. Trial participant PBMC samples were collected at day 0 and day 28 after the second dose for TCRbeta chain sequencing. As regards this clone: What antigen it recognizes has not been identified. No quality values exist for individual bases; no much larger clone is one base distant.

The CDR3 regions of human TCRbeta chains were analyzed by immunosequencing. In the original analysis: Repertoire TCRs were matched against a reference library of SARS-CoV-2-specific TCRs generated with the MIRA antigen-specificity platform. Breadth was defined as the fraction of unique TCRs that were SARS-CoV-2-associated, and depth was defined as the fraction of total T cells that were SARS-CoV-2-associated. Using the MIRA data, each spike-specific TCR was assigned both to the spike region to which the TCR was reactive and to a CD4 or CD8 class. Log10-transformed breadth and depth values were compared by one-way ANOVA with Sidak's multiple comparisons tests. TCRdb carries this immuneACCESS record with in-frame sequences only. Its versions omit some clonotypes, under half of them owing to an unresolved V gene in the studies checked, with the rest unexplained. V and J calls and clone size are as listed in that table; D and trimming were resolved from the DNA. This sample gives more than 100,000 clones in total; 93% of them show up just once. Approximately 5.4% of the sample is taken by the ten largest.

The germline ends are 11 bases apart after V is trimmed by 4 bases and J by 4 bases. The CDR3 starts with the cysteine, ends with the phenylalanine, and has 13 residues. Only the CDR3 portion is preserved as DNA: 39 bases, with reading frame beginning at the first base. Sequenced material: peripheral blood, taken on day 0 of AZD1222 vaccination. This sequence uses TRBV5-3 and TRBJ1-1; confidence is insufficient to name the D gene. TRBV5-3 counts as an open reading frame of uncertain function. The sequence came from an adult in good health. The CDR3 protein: CARSGQRSTEAFF. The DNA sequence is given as TGTGCCAGAAGCGGGCAGAGGAGCACTGAAGCTTTCTTT.